The TCR beta chain under discussion was sequenced for a study of blood T cell repertoires in COVID-19. Study overall: The samples span acute and convalescent COVID-19 from the United States, Italy and Spain. PBMCs, B-cell-depleted T cells, or T cells were the source of the cDNA or gDNA that made up the material.

The CDR3 is 13 residues long. Germline-derived CDR1 and CDR2 are LGHNA and YSLEER. V was clipped by 3 bases and J by 1 base, with 6 bases between them. In the original processing: Amplification with reference gene primers provided the estimates of nucleated cell counts. Sequencing used immunoSEQ multiplex PCR; TCRdb keeps in-frame clones, though not all of them. The V and J calls and clone size were taken over from that table, and D and trimming were inferred from the DNA. The profile shows about 66,000 clones, roughly nine tenths of them singletons. The chain couples TRBV4-3 to TRBJ1-2, with D tentatively TRBD1 (5 bases). Material: peripheral blood. This sequence originates from a human donor in a cohort sampled during active COVID-19. CDR3 sequence reads: CASSQTVNYGYTF. DNA for the CDR3: TGCGCCAGCAGCCAGACAGTTAACTATGGCTACACCTTC.